Given below is one T cell receptor beta chain in context. This sample includes further DNA sequences coding for the same CDR3. Deletions cut 5 bases from V and 2 bases from J, with 6 bases between. This CDR3 contains 12 residues. This specimen comes from a study of control samples from healthy donors and cancer patients. Generated by immunoSEQ multiplex PCR, the TCRdb table keeps only in-frame clones and is missing some. The repertoire consists of 150,000 to 200,000 clones, with approximately 92% occurring once and the leading ten covering over 1.1%. The chain links TRBV12-3 or TRBV12-4 to TRBJ1-2; D gene uncertain. Material for sequencing was blood. The TCR was taken from a man between 18 and 29 years old in good health. CDR3 sequence reads: CASSQVNYGYTF. Here the CDR3 DNA reads TGTGCCAGCAGTCAAGTGAACTATGGCTACACCTTC.